This T cell receptor (beta chain) was sequenced for a study of cytomegalovirus exposure and HLA in healthy donors. About the study: In an earlier analysis, around 100 million unique TCR beta sequences were found from about 180 million T cells.

PCR amplification relied on 60 Vbeta primers (plus 13 Jbeta primers). Repertoires were generated with immunoSEQ multiplex PCR, while TCRdb's copy carries only in-frame clones and drops some. In the table there are about 75,000 clones, 75% to 85% of which are singletons. Trimming removed 0 bases at V and 5 bases at J, with 11 bases between. This CDR3 has 14 amino acids. Germline assignment: CDR1 SGDLS and CDR2 YYNGEE. The chain employs TRBV9 and TRBJ2-5, with a tentative D call TRBD2 (5 bases). Sample: PBMCs. The sequence was collected from a man in his 70s in good health and CMV-seropositive. The CDR3 DNA follows: TGTGCCAGCAGCGTAGGTAATAGCGTGGAGACCCAGTACTTC. Amino acids: CASSVGNSVETQYF.